The sequence of this T cell receptor beta chain was determined in a study of T cell responses to AZD1222 COVID-19 vaccine. V lost 3 bases and J 13 bases, leaving 10 bases between the germline ends. This CDR3 spans 12 amino acids. The germline gives CDR1 LGHNA, CDR2 YSLEER. The table came from immunoSEQ multiplex PCR; TCRdb's copy has only in-frame clones and leaves some out. The sample carries around 89,000 clones, around 90% recorded once. The sequencing used peripheral blood, collected on day 0 of AZD1222 vaccination. The chain recombines TRBV4-3 with TRBJ1-6, with D maybe TRBD1 (5 bases). The TCR originated in an adult in good health. The DNA for the CDR3 is TGCGCCAGCAGCCAGGGGGGTTCTCCCCTCCACTTT. It is translated as CASSQGGSPLHF.